Detailed here is one T cell receptor (beta chain). No antigen is known for it. This record belongs to a study of vaccination effects on CD4 cells after COVID-19. Sequencing was preceded by expansion of antigen-specific CD4+ T cells with viral peptide pools in the ViraFEST assay. Culture proceeded for approximately 10 days, and CD4+ T cells were then isolated. Neither prior SARS-CoV-2 infection nor positive nucleocapsid antibodies were present in the vaccine recipients. Broader study findings: Convalescent patients were scarce, and early post-infection timepoints were absent. Late post-vaccination samples showed marked contraction of infection- and vaccine-induced clones.

TCRdb's copy holds only in-frame clones and misses some; the assay was immunoSEQ multiplex PCR. The data hold about 73,000 clones, with 60% to 85% observed a single time. The CDR3 spans 15 residues. In germline, CDR1 is MNHEY, CDR2 SVGAGI. Unmatched junction bases numbered 5, after V lost 0 bases and J lost 4 bases. The chain joins TRBV6-5 to TRBJ2-5; 7 nucleotides agree with TRBD1. The specimen was CD4+ T cells from PBMCs cultured with SARS-CoV-2 spike peptides, collected before COVID-19 vaccination. This TCR derives from a human donor who received a COVID-19 vaccine. Here the CDR3 reads CASSYSNRGSETQYF. Written as DNA, the CDR3 is TGTGCCAGCAGTTACTCGAACAGGGGTTCAGAGACCCAGTACTTC.